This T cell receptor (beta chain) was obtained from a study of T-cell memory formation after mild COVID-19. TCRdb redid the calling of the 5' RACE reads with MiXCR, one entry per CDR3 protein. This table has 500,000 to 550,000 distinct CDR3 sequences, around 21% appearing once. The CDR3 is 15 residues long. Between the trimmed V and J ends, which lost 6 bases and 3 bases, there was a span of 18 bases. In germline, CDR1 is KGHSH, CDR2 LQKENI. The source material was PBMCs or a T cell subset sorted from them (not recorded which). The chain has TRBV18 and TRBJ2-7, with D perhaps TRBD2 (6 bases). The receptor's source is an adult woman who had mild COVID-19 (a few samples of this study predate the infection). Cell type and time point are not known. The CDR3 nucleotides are TGTGCCAGCTCCTTGGTAGCGGAATTGATCTACGAGCAGTACTTC. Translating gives CASSLVAELIYEQYF.